The 26 T cell receptor beta chains given below trace back to one sample, sequenced in a study of OX40 agonist ivuxolimab in advanced cancers. Here immunoSEQ multiplex PCR was the method, and the copy in TCRdb shows in-frame clones only, minus some. The sample records around 80,000 clones, around 86% being singletons. Sequenced here: CD4+ or CD8+ T cells sorted from blood, sampled in a trial of the OX40 agonist ivuxolimab. The receptors derive from an adult with an advanced solid tumor such as melanoma, head and neck, liver or kidney cancer.

This chain connects TRBV30 to TRBJ2-7, with TRBD2 identical over 9 bases. CDR1 GTSNPN and CDR2 SVGIG come from the germline V gene (reference sequence). This CDR3 is 13 amino acids long. Trimming took 8 bases from V and 2 from J; bases not matched to a gene: 7. The CDR3 protein is CAQTSSGAYEQYF. In DNA form, the CDR3 reads TGTGCCCAGACCTCTAGCGGGGCCTACGAGCAGTACTTC.

This clone was observed a single time. The DNA of the CDR3 is TGCAGCGCGTTGGGGGTAGCGAACACTGAAGCTTTCTTT. Residues: CSALGVANTEAFF. This chain uses TRBV29-1 with TRBJ1-1; D is perhaps TRBD1 (5 bases). V lost 7 bases to trimming and J lost 1 base, with 13 bases between them. The CDR3 is made up of 13 amino acids. The germline gives CDR1 SQVTM, CDR2 ANQGSEA.

The chain carries TRBV6-5 and TRBJ2-5, with D possibly TRBD1 on 6 matching bases. This CDR3 has 13 amino acids. Germline V gene lookup returns CDR1 MNHEY and CDR2 SVGAGI. Trimming removed 6 bases at V and 7 bases at J, with 15 bases between. The CDR3 loop reads CASSTGPLGTQYF. CDR3 sequence (DNA): TGTGCCAGCAGCACAGGGCCACTGGGGACCCAGTACTTC.

This chain joins TRBV27 and TRBJ2-3, with 9 bases fitting TRBD2. From germline, CDR1 is MNHEY and CDR2 SMNVEV (reference sequence). With 6 bases clipped from V and 5 bases from J, the junction kept 9 bases outside the gene matches. This CDR3 comprises 15 residues. CDR3: CASRLASGTLDTQYF. CDR3 DNA: TGTGCCAGCAGACTAGCTAGCGGGACATTAGATACGCAGTATTTT.

This chain connects TRBV6-6 to TRBJ2-7; D is uncertain. V lost 7 bases, J lost 0 bases, and 10 bases lay in between. In germline, CDR1 is MNHNY, CDR2 SVGAGI (reference sequence). The CDR3 spans 13 residues. In DNA, the CDR3 is TGTGCCAGCAACTCTTACGCCTCCTACGAGCAGTACTTC. Its protein product is CASNSYASYEQYF.

This clone appeared a single time. The CDR3 DNA reads TGCAGTGCTCAGGGGGCAGATACGCAGTATTTT. Translating gives CSAQGADTQYF. The chain combines TRBV20-1 with TRBJ2-3; 7 bases fit TRBD1. This CDR3 region has 11 residues. J gave up 4 bases and V 5 bases, and 0 bases lay outside the gene matches. Germline V gene lookup returns CDR1 DFQATT and CDR2 SNEGSKA (reference sequence).

This clone was counted only a few times. The chain has TRBV27 and TRBJ1-1, with 8 bases identical to TRBD1. This CDR3 has 12 residues. Germline CDR1 is MNHEY and CDR2 is SMNVEV (reference sequence). V was pared by 6 bases and J by 10 bases, with 7 bases of the junction left unmatched. CDR3 protein: CASSSGQARAFF. CDR3 DNA sequence: TGTGCCAGCAGCTCGGGACAGGCAAGAGCTTTCTTT.

Comment on this clone: At one boundary the junction diverges from the germline segment, which might be a read error. Other DNA sequences in the sample encode the same CDR3. The rearrangement joins TRBV19 to TRBJ2-6; TRBD1 matches 7 bases. This CDR3 contains 19 residues. Germline V gene data show CDR1 as LNHDA and CDR2 as SQIVND (reference sequence). The DNA of the CDR3 is TGTGCCAGTAGTATATTTGGTGGGACAGCGATCTCTGGGGCCAACGTCCTGACTTTT. It yields the protein CASSIFGGTAISGANVLTF.

The chain carries TRBV7-9 and TRBJ1-1; the D gene is possibly TRBD1 (5 bases). Germline CDR1 is SEHNR and CDR2 is FQNEAQ (reference sequence). The CDR3 is 15 residues long. Trimming pared 6 bases from V and 0 bases from J, leaving 14 bases between. CDR3 nucleotides: TGTGCCAGCAGTCGACGTGGGGGTATGAACACTGAAGCTTTCTTT. It codes for CASSRRGGMNTEAFF.

V usage is TRBV6-5 and J usage is TRBJ1-5, with unresolved D. V shed 0 bases and J shed 0 bases, with 3 bases lying between them. The length of the CDR3 is 14 residues. Germline CDR1 MNHEY, CDR2 SVGAGI. The CDR3 DNA reads TGTGCCAGCAGTTACTCGTATAGCAATCAGCCCCAGCATTTT. Protein product: CASSYSYSNQPQHF.

The rearrangement links TRBV4-2 to TRBJ2-5, with 11 bases aligning to TRBD2. CDR3 length: 13 amino acids. CDR1 is LGHNA, CDR2 YNFKEQ, per germline. The junction had 4 bases not matched to a gene; V was cut back by 3 bases and J by 10 bases. The CDR3 reads CASSQGLAAGQYF. The CDR3, as DNA: TGTGCCAGCAGCCAGGGACTAGCGGCTGGCCAGTACTTC.

This chain uses TRBV5-5 with TRBJ1-3, with D unclear. From germline, CDR1 is SGHKS and CDR2 YYEKEE (reference sequence). The CDR3 runs 13 residues. Trimming removed 0 bases from V and 3 bases from J, with 4 bases in between. CDR3 loop: CASSLAGGNTIYF. CDR3 nucleotide sequence: TGTGCCAGCAGCTTGGCAGGTGGAAACACCATATATTTT. The full variable domain, completed using reference TRBV5-5 and TRBJ1-3, is DAGVTQSPTHLIKTRGQQVTLRCSPISGHKSVSWYQQVLGQGPQFIFQYYEKEERGRGNFPDRFSARQFPNYSSELNVNALLLGDSALYLCASSLAGGNTIYFGEGSWLTVV.

This chain connects TRBV19 to TRBJ2-7; D is possibly TRBD1 or TRBD2 (5 bases each). V was pared by 5 bases and J by 3 bases, with 17 bases between. Germline CDR1 is LNHDA and CDR2 is SQIVND (reference sequence). The CDR3 has 15 residues. CDR3 sequence: CASSALRDGVYEQYF. CDR3 sequence (DNA): TGTGCCAGTAGTGCCCTTAGGGACGGAGTCTACGAGCAGTACTTC.

The rearrangement joins TRBV5-1 to TRBJ2-2, with a weak D call TRBD1 (6 bases). The germline CDR1 and CDR2 sequences are SGHRS and YFSETQ. The CDR3 loop spans 16 amino acids. V lost 4 bases and J 3 bases, leaving 16 bases between the germline ends. CDR3 coding DNA: TGCGCCAGCAGCAACGGACAGATGTCGGACACCGGGGAGCTGTTTTTT. Its translation is CASSNGQMSDTGELFF.

V usage is TRBV15 and J usage is TRBJ2-6; 8 bases are shared with TRBD1. The V gene's germline CDR1 is LNHNV and CDR2 YYDKDF (reference sequence). The CDR3 spans 18 residues. J lost 0 bases, V lost 1 base, and 5 bases had no gene match. The CDR3 nucleotides read TGTGCCACCAGCAGAGTGGCAGGGGGCCTCTCTGGGGCCAACGTCCTGACTTTC. Its protein is CATSRVAGGLSGANVLTF.

As concerns this clone: At one end, the junction sequence differs from germline, possibly due to a read error. The rearrangement uses TRBV20-1 and TRBJ2-5; no reliable D call. The CDR3 is 10 amino acids. Germline assignment: CDR1 DFQATT and CDR2 SNEGSKA (reference sequence). In DNA, the CDR3 is TGCAGTGTTGGAGAGGAGATCCAGTACTTC. Protein sequence: CSVGEEIQYF.

V usage is TRBV28 and J usage is TRBJ2-2, with 9 bases fitting TRBD2. Germline-derived CDR1 and CDR2 are MDHEN and SYDVKM. The V gene end was trimmed by 3 bases and the J gene end by 5 bases; junction bases not matched to a gene: 1. The CDR3 consists of 14 residues. CDR3 protein: CASSLLAGTGELFF. In DNA, the CDR3 is TGTGCCAGCAGTTTGCTAGCGGGAACCGGGGAGCTGTTTTTT.

V and J are TRBV9 and TRBJ1-2; D is unresolved. Germline V gene data show CDR1 as SGDLS and CDR2 as YYNGEE. V dropped 2 bases and J dropped 8 bases, with 7 bases sitting between them. This CDR3 region has 11 residues. CDR3 in amino acids: CASSVERGYTF. CDR3 in DNA: TGTGCCAGCAGCGTCGAGAGGGGCTACACCTTC.

The table lists this clone with a few counts. The chain uses TRBV10-3 and TRBJ2-2; 8 bases match TRBD2. Per the germline V gene, CDR1 is ENHRY and CDR2 is SYGVKD. The length of the CDR3 is 17 residues. V lost 4 bases, J lost 1 base, and 8 bases stayed unmatched. The CDR3 nucleotides are TGTGCCATCAGTGGAGCGGGACTAGGGGGGAACACCGGGGAGCTGTTTTTT. This gives the protein CAISGAGLGGNTGELFF.

The CDR3 sequence: CASSPGNSPGEQYF. For the CDR3, the DNA is TGTGCCAGCAGCCCAGGTAACTCGCCGGGCGAGCAGTACTTC. V and J are TRBV7-9 and TRBJ2-7; unclear D gene. Per the germline V gene, CDR1 is SEHNR and CDR2 is FQNEAQ (reference sequence). CDR3 length equals 14 residues. The V end lost 5 bases, the J end lost 6 bases, and 17 bases lay between the germline ends.

The genes are TRBV10-1 and TRBJ2-2, with D unresolved. Germline CDR1 is WNHNN and CDR2 is SYGVQD (reference sequence). This CDR3 region has 12 residues. V gave up 3 bases and J gave up 4 bases, with 3 bases separating them. As DNA, the CDR3 is TGCGCCAGCAGTGACCCCACCGGGGAGCTGTTTTTT. Amino acids: CASSDPTGELFF.

This sequence joins TRBV5-1 and TRBJ2-3, with 7 bases aligning to TRBD1. CDR1 is SGHRS, CDR2 YFSETQ, per germline. With 5 bases clipped from V and 2 bases from J, the junction kept 11 bases outside the gene matches. There are 16 residues in the CDR3. CDR3 nucleotide sequence: TGCGCCAGCAGTGGGTTAAGGACAGGTAACACAGATACGCAGTATTTT. Translated, it gives CASSGLRTGNTDTQYF.

In its sample, this clone was seen a few times. This chain connects TRBV7-8 to TRBJ2-7, with 12 bases aligning to TRBD2. The length of the CDR3 is 14 residues. V was clipped by 5 bases and J by 6 bases; unmatched bases: 5. Germline CDR1 SGHVS, CDR2 FQNEAQ. Here the CDR3 reads CASSPAGLAGEQYF. The DNA of the CDR3 is TGTGCCAGCAGCCCGGCGGGACTAGCGGGCGAGCAGTACTTC. Drawing the rest from reference TRBV7-8 and TRBJ2-7, the complete variable domain is GAGVSQSPRYKVAKRGQDVALRCDPISGHVSLFWYQQALGQGPEFLTYFQNEAQLDKSGLPSDRFFAERPEGSVSTLKIQRTQQEDSAVYLCASSPAGLAGEQYFGPGTRLTVT.

CDR3: CASRGLTSGGAHNEQFF. The CDR3 nucleotides are TGTGCCAGTAGGGGACTAACTAGCGGGGGGGCCCACAATGAGCAGTTCTTC. The gene calls are TRBV19 and TRBJ2-1; 13 nucleotides agree with TRBD2. The CDR3 has 17 residues. With 6 bases clipped from V and 5 bases from J, the junction kept 10 bases outside the gene matches. Germline lookup yields CDR1 LNHDA and CDR2 SQIVND (reference sequence). The full variable domain, its missing parts supplied by reference TRBV19 and TRBJ2-1, is DGGITQSPKYLFRKEGQNVTLSCEQNLNHDAMYWYRQDPGQGLRLIYYSQIVNDFQKGDIAEGYSVSREKKESFPLTVTSAQKNPTAFYLCASRGLTSGGAHNEQFFGPGTRLTVL.

The rearrangement uses TRBV4-2 and TRBJ2-3; 8 nucleotides line up with TRBD1. This CDR3 is built from 17 residues. Germline lookup yields CDR1 LGHNA and CDR2 YNFKEQ. V gave up 1 base and J gave up 2 bases; unmatched junction bases: 8. For the CDR3, the DNA is TGTGCCAGCAGCCAAGCGGTTGGACAGGGTGTCACAGATACGCAGTATTTT. Protein sequence: CASSQAVGQGVTDTQYF.

The V gene is TRBV6-1, the J gene TRBJ2-2, with 7 bases aligning to TRBD1. In germline, CDR1 is MNHNS, CDR2 SASEGT. V gave up 1 base and J gave up 0 bases; unmatched junction bases: 8. This CDR3 region has 18 residues. CDR3 region: CASSEVGQGVANTGELFF. CDR3 nucleotide sequence: TGTGCCAGCAGTGAAGTGGGGCAGGGGGTGGCGAACACCGGGGAGCTGTTTTTT.